These 27 T cell receptor beta chains were sequenced from one sample in a study of shared clonotypes between healthy human individuals. TCRdb's table, derived via immunoSEQ multiplex PCR, lists solely in-frame clones and lacks some. The table lists nearly 1,000,000 clones, about three quarters of them singletons. The sample comprised memory CD4+ T cells sorted from blood. The subset is: CD45RA-negative fraction. These receptors all come from a man between 18 and 35 years old in good health.

The chain employs TRBV7-2 and TRBJ1-2; maybe TRBD1 (5 bases). CDR1 is SGHTA and CDR2 is FQGNSA in the germline V gene. With 4 bases removed from V and 5 bases from J, the gap between germline ends came to 11 bases. This CDR3 is 13 amino acids long. CDR3 sequence: CASSSYGAYGYTF. CDR3 coding DNA: TGTGCCAGCAGCTCCTACGGGGCTTATGGCTACACCTTC. The full variable domain, in which reference TRBV7-2 and TRBJ1-2 provide the parts outside the CDR3, is GAGVSQSPSNKVTEKGKDVELRCDPISGHTALYWYRQSLGQGLEFLIYFQGNSAPDKSGLPSDRFSAERTGGSVSTLTIQRTQQEDSAVYLCASSSYGAYGYTFGSGTRLTVV.

This clone occurred once. The rearrangement links TRBV15 to TRBJ2-1; 8 bases fit TRBD2. The CDR3 sequence is 16 residues long. CDR1 and CDR2 (germline): LNHNV, YYDKDF (reference sequence). The V segment lost 5 bases and the J segment 1 base; nucleotides outside the gene matches: 7. CDR3 sequence: CATSLGSGISYNEQFF. The CDR3 bases are TGTGCCACCAGCCTTGGTAGCGGGATTTCCTACAATGAGCAGTTCTTC. The whole variable domain, remainder taken from reference TRBV15 and TRBJ2-1, is DAMVIQNPRYQVTQFGKPVTLSCSQTLNHNVMYWYQQKSSQAPKLLFHYYDKDFNNEADTPDNFQSRRPNTSFCFLDIRSPGLGDTAMYLCATSLGSGISYNEQFFGPGTRLTVL.

In its sample, this clone was seen many times. The chain employs TRBV7-2 and TRBJ2-7; 8 bases map to TRBD1. From germline, CDR1 is SGHTA and CDR2 FQGNSA. V dropped 7 bases and J dropped 8; count of bases not matched to a gene: 7. The CDR3 has 12 residues. The CDR3 sequence is CASTPDREKQYF. CDR3 DNA sequence: TGTGCCAGCACCCCGGACAGGGAGAAGCAGTACTTC. The whole variable domain, filled in from reference TRBV7-2 and TRBJ2-7, reads GAGVSQSPSNKVTEKGKDVELRCDPISGHTALYWYRQSLGQGLEFLIYFQGNSAPDKSGLPSDRFSAERTGGSVSTLTIQRTQQEDSAVYLCASTPDREKQYFGPGTRLTVT.

This clone was detected once. The V and J genes are TRBV29-1 and TRBJ2-1, with 8 nucleotides matching TRBD2. The CDR3 sequence is 15 residues long. CDR1 and CDR2 (germline): SQVTM, ANQGSEA. V lost 5 bases, J lost 2 bases, and 8 bases stayed unmatched. The CDR3 bases are TGCAGCGTTTTACGGGGGGGCAGCCCCTACAATGAGCAGTTCTTC. As protein: CSVLRGGSPYNEQFF.

J is TRBJ2-7 and V is TRBV10-1, with D perhaps TRBD1 (6 bases). The CDR3 has 16 amino acids. Germline lookup yields CDR1 WNHNN and CDR2 SYGVQD (reference sequence). The V gene lost 0 bases and the J gene lost 5 bases, with 17 bases spanning the gap. Written as DNA, the CDR3 is TGCGCCAGCAGTGAGTCGAGTACCCCAGGGGCCCACGAGCAGTACTTC. This sequence encodes CASSESSTPGAHEQYF.

V is TRBV6-5 and J is TRBJ1-2, with D unclear. CDR3 size: 14 residues. Germline V lookup: CDR1 MNHEY, CDR2 SVGAGI. Trimming took 7 bases from V and 6 from J, leaving 18 bases between them. The CDR3 coding sequence is TGTGCCAGCACCACCCCGGGGTCGGAGAATGGCTACACCTTC. Residues: CASTTPGSENGYTF.

V is TRBV11-2 and J is TRBJ2-1; the match to TRBD1 covers 9 bases. Germline V gene sequence: CDR1 SGHAT, CDR2 FQNNGV. The CDR3 sequence is 15 residues long. The J segment lost 5 bases and the V segment lost 3 bases, leaving 5 bases of the junction unmatched. The CDR3 sequence: CASSFAGQGHNEQFF. The CDR3 nucleotides read TGTGCCAGCAGCTTTGCGGGACAGGGTCACAATGAGCAGTTCTTC.

CDR3 coding DNA: TGTGCCTTTTGGGACACGGGTTACGAGCAGTACTTC. The encoded protein is CAFWDTGYEQYF. The chain uses TRBV30 and TRBJ2-7, with D possibly TRBD1 on 6 matching bases. CDR3 length: 12 residues. Germline V lookup: CDR1 GTSNPN, CDR2 SVGIG (reference sequence). The V end was cut by 7 bases, the J end by 4 bases, with 14 bases between.

This rearrangement joins TRBV18 to TRBJ2-5, with 7 bases identical to TRBD1. Germline CDR1 reads KGHSH; CDR2 reads LQKENI. CDR3 size: 17 residues. V trimming: 3 bases; J trimming: 5 bases; junction bases outside the gene matches: 15. As DNA, the CDR3 is TGTGCCAGCTCACCGCTGCCCTGGACAGGCACTGAGGAGACCCAGTACTTC. Translated, it gives CASSPLPWTGTEETQYF.

The rearrangement links TRBV19 to TRBJ2-7; the match to TRBD1 covers 7 bases. Germline CDR1 reads LNHDA; CDR2 reads SQIVND (reference sequence). The CDR3 spans 16 residues. The J segment lost 3 bases and the V segment lost 0 bases, leaving 8 bases of the junction unmatched. CDR3 in DNA: TGTGCCAGTAGTATAGATCGGCAGGGGGAGTACTACGAGCAGTACTTC. This gives the protein CASSIDRQGEYYEQYF. The full variable domain, completed using reference TRBV19 and TRBJ2-7, is DGGITQSPKYLFRKEGQNVTLSCEQNLNHDAMYWYRQDPGQGLRLIYYSQIVNDFQKGDIAEGYSVSREKKESFPLTVTSAQKNPTAFYLCASSIDRQGEYYEQYFGPGTRLTVT.

The chain links TRBV7-9 to TRBJ1-1; no definite D call. V dropped 5 bases and J dropped 3 bases, with 10 bases sitting between them. CDR1 is SEHNR and CDR2 is FQNEAQ in the germline V gene (reference sequence). The CDR3 length is 13 residues. The CDR3 nucleotides read TGTGCCAGCAGCGGTAAGGTAGACACTGAAGCTTTCTTT. This translates into CASSGKVDTEAFF. Full variable domain (rest looked up from reference TRBV7-9 and TRBJ1-1): DTGVSQNPRHKITKRGQNVTFRCDPISEHNRLYWYRQTLGQGPEFLTYFQNEAQLEKSRLLSDRFSAERPKGSFSTLEIQRTEQGDSAMYLCASSGKVDTEAFFGQGTRLTVV.

The chain couples TRBV10-1 to TRBJ2-3; D unclear. Germline CDR1 and CDR2: WNHNN and SYGVQD (reference sequence). The CDR3 is 13 amino acids. Trimming shortened V by 6 bases and J by 6 bases, and 13 bases separated the two germline ends. The CDR3 is CASSPRMGDTQYF. DNA for the CDR3: TGCGCCAGCAGCCCGCGGATGGGGGATACGCAGTATTTT.

A note on this clone: Distinct nucleotide sequences in the sample also encode this CDR3. The chain uses TRBV30 and TRBJ2-5; D not certain. Deletions cut 2 bases from V and 5 bases from J, with 6 bases between. The CDR3 consists of 11 residues. The germline CDR1 and CDR2 sequences are GTSNPN and SVGIG (reference sequence). The CDR3 is CAWSQGETQYF. CDR3 DNA: TGTGCCTGGAGTCAAGGGGAGACCCAGTACTTC.

Concerning this clone itself: A junction end diverges from the germline sequence, so it may reflect a read error. The chain is built from TRBV7-2 and TRBJ2-2; TRBD2 is a possible D gene (6 bases). Germline loops: CDR1 SGHTA, CDR2 FQGNSA. CDR3 length: 14 residues. The CDR3 bases are TGTGCCAGCAGGGGGACTGGGAACGCCGGGGAGCTGTTTTTT. Translating it yields CASRGTGNAGELFF.

The gene calls are TRBV2 and TRBJ2-7, with D unclear. Trimming pared 4 bases from V and 6 bases from J, leaving 7 bases between. CDR3 size: 11 residues. In germline, CDR1 is SNHLY, CDR2 FYNNEI. For the CDR3, the DNA is TGTGCCAGCAGTGTAGGGTTCGAGCAGTACTTC. This translates into CASSVGFEQYF.

This clone was counted ten times or more. The chain couples TRBV27 to TRBJ1-3, with 7 positions matching TRBD1. This CDR3 is 15 amino acids long. Germline values: CDR1 MNHEY, CDR2 SMNVEV (reference sequence). J lost 1 base, V lost 8 bases, and 8 bases had no gene match. CDR3 coding DNA: TGTGCCAGCGGACACCAGGGGGATTCTGGAAACACCATATATTTT. This sequence encodes CASGHQGDSGNTIYF.

The chain has TRBV5-4 and TRBJ1-1, with unresolved D. CDR3 length: 14 residues. Germline-derived CDR1 and CDR2 are SGHNT and YYREEE (reference sequence). Trimming took off 3 bases at V and 0 bases at J, with 9 bases between the two ends. The CDR3 loop is CASSYFTLNTEAFF. CDR3 DNA sequence: TGTGCCAGCAGCTATTTTACCTTGAACACTGAAGCTTTCTTT.

This chain uses TRBV6-1 with TRBJ2-7; perhaps TRBD1 as D (5 bases). With 3 bases removed from V and 7 bases from J, the gap between germline ends came to 10 bases. CDR1 and CDR2 (germline): MNHNS, SASEGT. The CDR3 has 12 residues. CDR3 loop: CASSEQGREQYF. The DNA of the CDR3 is TGTGCCAGCAGTGAGCAGGGAAGGGAGCAGTACTTC.

The V and J genes are TRBV6-5 and TRBJ1-2; D gene uncertain. Trimming removed 2 bases at V and 5 bases at J, with 9 bases between. Germline V gene lookup returns CDR1 MNHEY and CDR2 SVGAGI. The CDR3 is 13 amino acids. CDR3 sequence: CASSYESAYGYTF. The CDR3 coding sequence is TGTGCCAGCAGTTACGAATCGGCTTATGGCTACACCTTC.

V and J are TRBV30 and TRBJ1-1; the D is unclear. Germline V gene lookup returns CDR1 GTSNPN and CDR2 SVGIG (reference sequence). The CDR3 runs to 13 residues. V gave up 4 bases and J gave up 0 bases, with 9 bases separating them. The CDR3 region has the DNA TGTGCCTGGACTTTTACAGTGAACACTGAAGCTTTCTTT. It codes for CAWTFTVNTEAFF.

The chain uses TRBV7-9 and TRBJ1-1, with 9 bases aligning to TRBD1. The CDR3 runs to 14 residues. Per the germline V gene, CDR1 is SEHNR and CDR2 is FQNEAQ (reference sequence). V was clipped by 8 bases and J by 3 bases; unmatched bases: 7. DNA of the CDR3: TGTGCCAGCGGGACAGGGCTTGGGGACACTGAAGCTTTCTTT. Its protein product is CASGTGLGDTEAFF.

The rearrangement uses TRBV5-1 and TRBJ2-2; 8 positions agree with TRBD2. The CDR3 covers 15 residues. Looked up from germline, CDR1 is SGHRS and CDR2 is YFSETQ. The ends lost 7 bases at V and 0 bases at J; junction bases unmatched: 5. This CDR3 reads CASRGGSSNTGELFF. CDR3 in DNA: TGCGCCAGCCGCGGGGGGTCCTCGAACACCGGGGAGCTGTTTTTT. Looking up the rest from reference TRBV5-1 and TRBJ2-2 gives the full variable domain: KAGVTQTPRYLIKTRGQQVTLSCSPISGHRSVSWYQQTPGQGLQFLFEYFSETQRNKGNFPGRFSGRQFSNSRSEMNVSTLELGDSALYLCASRGGSSNTGELFFGEGSRLTVL.

The chain links TRBV30 to TRBJ2-2; D might be TRBD1 or TRBD2, each matching 5 bases. V shed 5 bases and J shed 3 bases, with 13 bases lying between them. CDR1 GTSNPN and CDR2 SVGIG come from the germline V gene (reference sequence). The CDR3 spans 14 residues. CDR3 coding DNA: TGTGCCTGGGGATATGGGACCGACACCGGGGAGCTGTTTTTT. Its protein product is CAWGYGTDTGELFF.

The chain recombines TRBV28 with TRBJ1-6; 10 bases are shared with TRBD1. With 7 bases clipped from V and 4 bases from J, the junction kept 7 bases outside the gene matches. There are 16 residues in the CDR3. Germline V lookup: CDR1 MDHEN, CDR2 SYDVKM. For the CDR3, the DNA is TGTGCCAGCAACCGACAGGGGGCCCTTTATAATTCACCCCTCCACTTT. Translated, it gives CASNRQGALYNSPLHF. Drawing the rest from reference TRBV28 and TRBJ1-6, the complete variable domain is DVKVTQSSRYLVKRTGEKVFLECVQDMDHENMFWYRQDPGLGLRLIYFSYDVKMKEKGDIPEGYSVSREKKERFSLILESASTNQTSMYLCASNRQGALYNSPLHFGNGTRLTVT.

The chain uses TRBV9 and TRBJ2-7; D remains unclear. The CDR3 is 14 residues long. CDR1 and CDR2 (germline): SGDLS, YYNGEE. V was cut by 0 bases and J by 7 bases, with 14 bases left in between. The CDR3 here is CASSVDPTPREQYF. The CDR3 DNA reads as TGTGCCAGCAGCGTAGATCCGACTCCTCGGGAGCAGTACTTC. Filled out from reference TRBV9 and TRBJ2-7, the complete variable domain reads DSGVTQTPKHLITATGQRVTLRCSPRSGDLSVYWYQQSLDQGLQFLIQYYNGEERAKGNILERFSAQQFPDLHSELNLSSLELGDSALYFCASSVDPTPREQYFGPGTRLTVT.

V gene TRBV4-3 combines with J gene TRBJ2-3, with 9 bases aligning to TRBD1. The germline V gene has CDR1 LGHNA and CDR2 YSLEER. The CDR3 is made up of 16 amino acids. V was clipped by 1 base and J by 2 bases; unmatched bases: 4. CDR3 loop: CASSQGDRVLTDTQYF. DNA of the CDR3: TGCGCCAGCAGCCAAGGGGACAGGGTCCTCACAGATACGCAGTATTTT.

The genes are TRBV6-1 and TRBJ2-1; D remains ambiguous. The CDR3 extends over 12 amino acids. Trimming took 3 bases from V and 12 from J, leaving 12 bases between them. Germline assignment: CDR1 MNHNS and CDR2 SASEGT. The CDR3 nucleotides are TGTGCCAGCAGTGACCCCTGGCCGGGGCAGTTCTTC. This translates into CASSDPWPGQFF.